A single sample gave rise to the 16 T cell receptor beta chains below, sequenced in a study of T cell repertoires in cytomegalovirus infection. One entry per CDR3 protein results from TCRdb running MiXCR on the reads. The profile shows 150,000 to 200,000 distinct CDR3 sequences, roughly a fifth of them singletons. Specimen: PBMCs. These receptors originate from a human donor in good health (CMV status not recorded). Some clones in this sample may be carry-over from other donors' samples.

This clonotype appeared many times. This chain uses TRBV12-3 or TRBV12-4 with TRBJ1-1; 8 positions agree with TRBD1. There are 14 residues in the CDR3. The junction had 5 bases not matched to a gene; V was cut back by 4 bases and J by 4 bases. CDR3 amino acids: CASSSQGASTEAFF. The CDR3 nucleotides read TGTGCCAGCAGTTCCCAGGGGGCGTCCACTGAAGCTTTCTTT.

The table lists this clonotype with many counts. The rearrangement joins TRBV7-9 to TRBJ2-1; weak D call: TRBD2 (6 bases). Per the germline V gene, CDR1 is SEHNR and CDR2 is FQNEAQ (reference sequence). The CDR3 length is 15 residues. Trimming shortened V by 3 bases and J by 4 bases, and 13 bases separated the two germline ends. The DNA of the CDR3 is TGTGCCAGCAGCTTGGAGGGAGAAAGGTACAATGAGCAGTTCTTC. Translated, it gives CASSLEGERYNEQFF.

This clonotype was seen at least ten times. The chain couples TRBV7-2 to TRBJ2-7; 8 nucleotides agree with TRBD2. The CDR3 extends over 15 amino acids. CDR1 is SGHTA, CDR2 FQGNSA, per germline. Unmatched junction bases numbered 8, after V lost 5 bases and J lost 2 bases. The CDR3 sequence is CASSLSGRVTYEQYF. CDR3 DNA: TGTGCCAGCAGCCTCAGCGGGAGAGTTACCTACGAGCAGTACTTC.

This clonotype was recorded many times. The chain employs TRBV7-2 and TRBJ2-5; TRBD1 is a possible D gene (5 bases). The CDR3 runs 14 residues. The germline V gene has CDR1 SGHTA and CDR2 FQGNSA. Trimming shortened V by 5 bases and J by 5 bases, and 15 bases separated the two germline ends. CDR3 loop: CASSPNGARETQYF. CDR3 in DNA: TGTGCCAGCAGCCCAAATGGGGCAAGGGAGACCCAGTACTTC. The variable domain in full, completed from reference TRBV7-2 and TRBJ2-5, reads GAGVSQSPSNKVTEKGKDVELRCDPISGHTALYWYRQSLGQGLEFLIYFQGNSAPDKSGLPSDRFSAERTGGSVSTLTIQRTQQEDSAVYLCASSPNGARETQYFGPGTRLLVL.

This clonotype was seen a few times. The chain joins TRBV19 to TRBJ1-2; D call uncertain. The CDR3 loop spans 13 amino acids. Germline V CDR1 and CDR2: LNHDA, SQIVND (reference sequence). V lost 7 bases and J 11 bases, leaving 20 bases between the germline ends. CDR3 in DNA: TGTGCCAGTACTAAGGGAGATCACGGAGGATACACCTTC. As protein: CASTKGDHGGYTF.

The J gene is TRBJ2-1, the V gene TRBV28, with D possibly TRBD1 on 6 matching bases. Trimming removed 2 bases at V and 1 base at J, with 12 bases between. The CDR3 extends over 16 amino acids. Germline loops: CDR1 MDHEN, CDR2 SYDVKM. CDR3: CASSLEGRGSYNEQFF. The DNA of the CDR3 is TGTGCCAGCAGTTTAGAGGGCAGGGGTTCCTACAATGAGCAGTTCTTC.

The chain links TRBV6-2 or TRBV6-3 to TRBJ2-2; D is possibly TRBD2 (6 bases). The CDR3 extends over 16 amino acids. Germline V gene data show CDR1 as MNHEY and CDR2 as SVGEGT. Trimming took 4 bases from V and 6 from J, leaving 18 bases between them. In DNA, the CDR3 is TGTGCCAGCAGTTGGGACTCAGCGATCTCCTCCGGGGAGCTGTTTTTT. Its translation is CASSWDSAISSGELFF.

J is TRBJ2-7 and V is TRBV5-1; perhaps TRBD2 as D (6 bases). V shed 4 bases and J shed 3 bases, with 20 bases lying between them. Germline loops: CDR1 SGHRS, CDR2 YFSETQ. The CDR3 spans 16 residues. CDR3 residues: CASSQLIPGESYEQYF. The CDR3 DNA follows: TGCGCCAGCAGCCAACTTATCCCGGGGGAAAGCTACGAGCAGTACTTC. The full variable domain, in which reference TRBV5-1 and TRBJ2-7 provide the parts outside the CDR3, is KAGVTQTPRYLIKTRGQQVTLSCSPISGHRSVSWYQQTPGQGLQFLFEYFSETQRNKGNFPGRFSGRQFSNSRSEMNVSTLELGDSALYLCASSQLIPGESYEQYFGPGTRLTVT.

The rearrangement uses TRBV6-2 or TRBV6-3 and TRBJ1-2, with D maybe TRBD1 (6 bases). The ends were cut back, 4 bases at V and 11 bases at J, with 11 bases in the middle. The germline V gene has CDR1 MNHEY and CDR2 SVGEGT. This CDR3 has 11 residues. DNA for the CDR3: TGTGCCAGCAGTTTCGGACAGAAATACACCTTC. Protein sequence: CASSFGQKYTF.

The chain joins TRBV7-2 to TRBJ1-1; the D is unclear. Germline V gene lookup returns CDR1 SGHTA and CDR2 FQGNSA. This CDR3 is 13 amino acids long. V was pared by 3 bases and J by 6 bases, with 11 bases between. The CDR3 region has the DNA TGTGCCAGCAGCTTCATGAACGGTCCTGAAGCTTTCTTT. Its protein product is CASSFMNGPEAFF.

At least ten counts were recorded for this clonotype. The rearrangement joins TRBV28 to TRBJ2-1; D is perhaps TRBD1 or TRBD2 (5 bases each). V lost 6 bases, J lost 6 bases, and 12 bases lay in between. Germline V gene sequence: CDR1 MDHEN, CDR2 SYDVKM. The CDR3 length is 13 residues. CDR3 in DNA: TGTGCCAGCAGCGGGACGTTAGTCAATGAGCAGTTCTTC. Encoded protein: CASSGTLVNEQFF. The full variable domain, in which reference TRBV28 and TRBJ2-1 provide the parts outside the CDR3, is DVKVTQSSRYLVKRTGEKVFLECVQDMDHENMFWYRQDPGLGLRLIYFSYDVKMKEKGDIPEGYSVSREKKERFSLILESASTNQTSMYLCASSGTLVNEQFFGPGTRLTVL.

There are a few counts of this clonotype. The rearrangement joins TRBV7-3 to TRBJ1-1; TRBD1 matches 7 bases. CDR3 length: 15 amino acids. Germline CDR1 is SGHTA and CDR2 is FQGTGA. Trimming removed 3 bases from V and 0 bases from J; junction bases left unmatched: 4. This CDR3 reads CASSLTGHMNTEAFF. The CDR3 coding sequence is TGTGCCAGCAGCTTGACAGGGCACATGAACACTGAAGCTTTCTTT.

This chain connects TRBV5-1 to TRBJ2-7, with 7 nucleotides matching TRBD2. V lost 2 bases, J lost 7 bases, and 6 bases stayed unmatched. This CDR3 is 13 amino acids long. CDR1 is SGHRS, CDR2 YFSETQ, per germline. The CDR3 DNA follows: TGCGCCAGCAGCTTTCCTCAGCGGGGAGAGCAGTACTTC. This gives the protein CASSFPQRGEQYF.

The genes are TRBV12-3 or TRBV12-4 and TRBJ2-2, with D hard to call. V was clipped by 6 bases and J by 5 bases, with 16 bases between them. CDR3 length: 15 residues. CDR3 DNA sequence: TGTGCCAGCAGCCCCGGCCAGCGAGGTACCGGGGAGCTGTTTTTT. The encoded protein is CASSPGQRGTGELFF.

The chain has TRBV2 and TRBJ1-1; 7 positions match TRBD1. Germline V gene data show CDR1 as SNHLY and CDR2 as FYNNEI. This CDR3 is 11 amino acids long. The CDR3 here is CEIRGDTEAFF. In DNA form, the CDR3 reads TGTGAGATCAGGGGGGATACTGAAGCTTTCTTT.

This clonotype was observed a handful of times. The rearrangement joins TRBV28 to TRBJ2-7; 7 positions agree with TRBD2. Germline V gene lookup returns CDR1 MDHEN and CDR2 SYDVKM. The trim removed 5 bases at V and 1 base at J, leaving 14 bases unmatched. The CDR3 totals 17 residues. CDR3 in amino acids: CASSPHASGLGSYEQYF. The DNA of the CDR3 is TGTGCCAGCAGTCCCCATGCTAGCGGCCTGGGTTCCTACGAGCAGTACTTC.